This T cell receptor (beta chain) was found in a study of cytomegalovirus exposure and HLA in healthy donors. Produced via immunoSEQ multiplex PCR; TCRdb's table is partial and in-frame only. The sample has fewer than 120,000 clones, roughly 87% seen once. Regarding this clone: One junction end disagrees with the germline gene, perhaps due to a read error.

The CDR3 extends over 14 amino acids. Germline V gene lookup returns CDR1 SQVTM and CDR2 ANQGSEA. This TCR came from a woman aged 18-29 years in good health and CMV-seronegative. The chain uses TRBV29-1 and TRBJ1-3; D not resolved. The material sequenced was PBMCs. This chain's CDR3 is CSVEGRVSENTIYF. The DNA for the CDR3 is TGCAGCGTTGAAGGGCGGGTCTCTGAAAACACCATATATTTT.